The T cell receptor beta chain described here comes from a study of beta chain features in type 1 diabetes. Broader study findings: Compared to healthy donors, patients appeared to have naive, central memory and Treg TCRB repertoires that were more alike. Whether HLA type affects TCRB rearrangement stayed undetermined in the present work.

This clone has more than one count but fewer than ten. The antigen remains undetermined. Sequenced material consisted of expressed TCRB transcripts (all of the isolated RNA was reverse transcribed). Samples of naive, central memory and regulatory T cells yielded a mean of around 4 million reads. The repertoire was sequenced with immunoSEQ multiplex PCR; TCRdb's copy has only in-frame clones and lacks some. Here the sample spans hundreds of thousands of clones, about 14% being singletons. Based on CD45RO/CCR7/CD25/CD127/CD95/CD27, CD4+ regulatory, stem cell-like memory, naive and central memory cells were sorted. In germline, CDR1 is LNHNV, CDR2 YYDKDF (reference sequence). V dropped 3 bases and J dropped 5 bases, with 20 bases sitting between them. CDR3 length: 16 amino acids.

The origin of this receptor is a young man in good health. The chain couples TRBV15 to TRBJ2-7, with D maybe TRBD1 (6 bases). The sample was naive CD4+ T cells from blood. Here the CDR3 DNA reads TGTGCCACCAGCAGCCTCCGGCCTAGGGGGAGAAACGAGCAGTACTTC. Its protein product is CATSSLRPRGRNEQYF.